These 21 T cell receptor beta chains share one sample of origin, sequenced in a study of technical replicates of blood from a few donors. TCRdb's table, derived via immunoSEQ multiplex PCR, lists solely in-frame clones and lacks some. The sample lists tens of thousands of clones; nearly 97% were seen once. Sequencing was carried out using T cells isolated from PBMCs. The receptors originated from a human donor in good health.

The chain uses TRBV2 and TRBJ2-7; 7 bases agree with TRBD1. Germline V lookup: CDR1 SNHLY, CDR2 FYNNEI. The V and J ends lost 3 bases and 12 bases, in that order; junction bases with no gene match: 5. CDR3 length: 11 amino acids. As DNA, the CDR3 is TGTGCCAGCAGTGACCGACAGGGTGTGTACTTC. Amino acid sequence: CASSDRQGVYF.

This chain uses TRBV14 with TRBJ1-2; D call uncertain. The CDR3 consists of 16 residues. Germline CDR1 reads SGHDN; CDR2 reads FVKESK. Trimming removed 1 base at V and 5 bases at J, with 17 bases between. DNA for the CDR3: TGTGCCAGCAGCCAAGCCGGTACTGATTGGAGGTATGGCTACACCTTC. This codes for CASSQAGTDWRYGYTF.

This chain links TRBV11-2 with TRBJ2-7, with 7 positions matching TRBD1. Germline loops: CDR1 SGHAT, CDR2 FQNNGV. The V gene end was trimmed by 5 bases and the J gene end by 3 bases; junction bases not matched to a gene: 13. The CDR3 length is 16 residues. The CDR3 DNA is TGTGCCAGCAGCCCATACGACAGGGTGTTAATCTACGAGCAGTACTTC. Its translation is CASSPYDRVLIYEQYF.

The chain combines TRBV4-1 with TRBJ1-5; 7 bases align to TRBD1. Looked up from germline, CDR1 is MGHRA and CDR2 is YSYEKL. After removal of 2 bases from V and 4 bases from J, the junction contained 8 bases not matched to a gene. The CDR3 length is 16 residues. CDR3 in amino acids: CASSQQDRRRNQPQHF. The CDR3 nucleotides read TGCGCCAGCAGCCAACAGGACAGGAGGAGAAATCAGCCCCAGCATTTT.

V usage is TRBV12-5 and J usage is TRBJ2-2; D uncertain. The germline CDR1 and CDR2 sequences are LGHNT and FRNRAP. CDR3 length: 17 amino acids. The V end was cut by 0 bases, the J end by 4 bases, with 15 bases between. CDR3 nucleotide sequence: TGTGCTAGTGGTTTGGTACTTGGGCAACAAATCACCGGGGAGCTGTTTTTT. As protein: CASGLVLGQQITGELFF.

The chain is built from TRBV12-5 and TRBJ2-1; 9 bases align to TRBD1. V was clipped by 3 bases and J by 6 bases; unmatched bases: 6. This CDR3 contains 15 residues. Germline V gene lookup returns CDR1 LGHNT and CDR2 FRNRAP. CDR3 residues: CASGLGTGRVNEQFF. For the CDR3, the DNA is TGTGCTAGTGGTTTAGGGACAGGGAGGGTCAATGAGCAGTTCTTC.

The CDR3 DNA reads TGTGCCAGCAGTGGGACTTTCCTCCGCGGGGAGCTGTTTTTT. Translated: CASSGTFLRGELFF. The genes are TRBV27 and TRBJ2-2; possible D gene TRBD2, 6 bases. V was cut by 5 bases and J by 7 bases, with 14 bases left in between. The CDR3 contains 14 residues. CDR1 MNHEY and CDR2 SMNVEV come from the germline V gene (reference sequence).

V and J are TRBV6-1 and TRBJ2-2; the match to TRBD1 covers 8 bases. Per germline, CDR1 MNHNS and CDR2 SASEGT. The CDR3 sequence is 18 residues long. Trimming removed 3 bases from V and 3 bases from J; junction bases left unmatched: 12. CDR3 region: CASSDRTAGGWYTGELFF. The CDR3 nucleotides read TGTGCCAGCAGTGATCGAACTGCAGGGGGCTGGTACACCGGGGAGCTGTTTTTT.

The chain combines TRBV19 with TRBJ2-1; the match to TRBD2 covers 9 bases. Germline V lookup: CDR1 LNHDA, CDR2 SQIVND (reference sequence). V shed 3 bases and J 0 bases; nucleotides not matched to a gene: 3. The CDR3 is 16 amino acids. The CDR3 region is CASSIPSGTSYNEQFF. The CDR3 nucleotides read TGTGCCAGTAGTATCCCTAGCGGGACCTCCTACAATGAGCAGTTCTTC.

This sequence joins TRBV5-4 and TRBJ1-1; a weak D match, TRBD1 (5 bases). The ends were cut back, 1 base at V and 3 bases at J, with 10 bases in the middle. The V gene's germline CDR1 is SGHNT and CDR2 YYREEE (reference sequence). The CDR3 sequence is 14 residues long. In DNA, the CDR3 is TGTGCCAGCAGCTTGCCCCTAGGGGACACTGAAGCTTTCTTT. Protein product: CASSLPLGDTEAFF.

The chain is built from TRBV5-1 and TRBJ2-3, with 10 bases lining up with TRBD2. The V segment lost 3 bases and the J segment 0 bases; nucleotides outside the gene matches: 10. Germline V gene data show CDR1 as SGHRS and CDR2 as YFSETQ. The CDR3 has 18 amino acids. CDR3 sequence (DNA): TGCGCCAGCAGCTCAGGACTAGCGGCAGATTCTAGCACAGATACGCAGTATTTT. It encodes CASSSGLAADSSTDTQYF.

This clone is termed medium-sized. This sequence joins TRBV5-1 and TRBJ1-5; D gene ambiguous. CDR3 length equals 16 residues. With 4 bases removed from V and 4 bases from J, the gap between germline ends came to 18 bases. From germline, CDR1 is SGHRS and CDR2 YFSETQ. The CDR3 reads CASSEGSPGLNQPQHF. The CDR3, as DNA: TGCGCCAGCAGCGAGGGTTCCCCGGGATTAAATCAGCCCCAGCATTTT.

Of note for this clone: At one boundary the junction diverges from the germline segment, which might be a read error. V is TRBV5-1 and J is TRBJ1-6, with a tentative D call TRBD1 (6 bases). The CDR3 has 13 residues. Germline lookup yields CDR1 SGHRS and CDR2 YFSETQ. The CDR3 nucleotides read TGCGCCAGCGCTCGGGACCGGGACACCCCCCCCCACTTT. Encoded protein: CASARDRDTPPHF.

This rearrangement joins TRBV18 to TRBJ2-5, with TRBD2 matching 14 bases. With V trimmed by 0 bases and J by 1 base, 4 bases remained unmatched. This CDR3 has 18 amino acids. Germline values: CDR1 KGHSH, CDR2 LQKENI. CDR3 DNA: TGTGCCAGCTCACCACCGGGACTAGCGGGAGCGTTCCAAGAGACCCAGTACTTC. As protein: CASSPPGLAGAFQETQYF.

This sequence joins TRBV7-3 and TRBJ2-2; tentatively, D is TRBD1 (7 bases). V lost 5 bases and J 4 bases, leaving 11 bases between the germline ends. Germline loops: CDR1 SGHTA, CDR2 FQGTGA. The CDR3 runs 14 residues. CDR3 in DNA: TGTGCCAGCAGCCCAGGGGGGCCCACCGGGGAGCTGTTTTTT. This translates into CASSPGGPTGELFF. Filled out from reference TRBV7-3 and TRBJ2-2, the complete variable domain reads GAGVSQTPSNKVTEKGKYVELRCDPISGHTALYWYRQSLGQGPEFLIYFQGTGAADDSGLPNDRFFAVRPEGSVSTLKIQRTERGDSAVYLCASSPGGPTGELFFGEGSRLTVL.

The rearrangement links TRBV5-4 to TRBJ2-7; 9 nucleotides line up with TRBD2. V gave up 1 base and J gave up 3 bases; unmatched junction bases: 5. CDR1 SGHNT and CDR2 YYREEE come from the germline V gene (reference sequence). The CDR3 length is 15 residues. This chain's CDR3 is CASSLRAGGLYEQYF. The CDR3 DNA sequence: TGTGCCAGCAGCTTGCGAGCGGGGGGCCTCTACGAGCAGTACTTC.

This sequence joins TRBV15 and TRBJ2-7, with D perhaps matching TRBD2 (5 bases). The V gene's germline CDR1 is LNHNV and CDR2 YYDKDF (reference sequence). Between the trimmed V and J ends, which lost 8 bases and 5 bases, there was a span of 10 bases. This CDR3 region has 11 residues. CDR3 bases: TGTGCCACCGCTCAGACTAACGAGCAGTACTTC. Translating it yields CATAQTNEQYF.

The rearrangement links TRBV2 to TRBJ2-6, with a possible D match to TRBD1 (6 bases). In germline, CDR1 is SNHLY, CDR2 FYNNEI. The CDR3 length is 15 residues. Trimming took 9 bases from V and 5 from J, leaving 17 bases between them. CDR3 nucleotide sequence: TGTGCCAGTAATGCGGACAGCCCTCGGGCCAACGTCCTGACTTTC. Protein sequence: CASNADSPRANVLTF.

CDR3 DNA: TGCGCCAGCAGCCAGTACGAGCGGGGCCCCACAGATACGCAGTATTTT. Amino acid sequence: CASSQYERGPTDTQYF. The rearrangement joins TRBV5-1 to TRBJ2-3; 7 nucleotides line up with TRBD2. The CDR3 is 16 residues long. Per germline, CDR1 SGHRS and CDR2 YFSETQ. Trimming at V came to 4 bases and at J to 2 bases, leaving 10 bases not matched to a gene.

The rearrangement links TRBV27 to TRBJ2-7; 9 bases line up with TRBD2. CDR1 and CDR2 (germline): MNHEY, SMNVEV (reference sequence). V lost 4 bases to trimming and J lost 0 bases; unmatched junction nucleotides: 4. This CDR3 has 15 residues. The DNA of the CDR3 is TGTGCCAGCAGTTCTAGCGGGGCCCTCTCCTACGAGCAGTACTTC. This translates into CASSSSGALSYEQYF.

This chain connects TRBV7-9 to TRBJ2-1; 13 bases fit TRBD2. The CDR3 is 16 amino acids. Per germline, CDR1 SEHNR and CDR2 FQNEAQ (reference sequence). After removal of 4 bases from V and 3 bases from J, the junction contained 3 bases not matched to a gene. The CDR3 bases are TGTGCCAGCAGCTCCGGACTAGCGGGGGTCTACAATGAGCAGTTCTTC. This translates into CASSSGLAGVYNEQFF.